These T cell receptor beta chains were read from a single sample in a study of shared clonotypes between healthy human individuals. The protocol was immunoSEQ multiplex PCR, while the TCRdb copy is restricted to in-frame clones and leaves out a portion. The sample has about 470,000 clones; about 85% are singletons. The sample taken for sequencing was PBMCs. The receptor set was obtained from a woman aged 40 to 55 in good health. Some clones in this sample may be carry-over from other donors' samples. CDR3s include the opening cysteine and the closing phenylalanine or tryptophan. The D gene is left open where the match is weak. Clone size is given for some rows only: seen once, a few or many times, or a class if the clone is expanded.

size | J | V | D | DNA | CDR3
- | TRBJ1-1 | TRBV7-3 | - | TGTGCCAGCAGCTTAGGATCAGGAACCACTGAAGCTTTCTTT | CASSLGSGTTEAFF
- | TRBJ2-1 | TRBV27 | - | TGTGCCAGCAGTTTGGGGGGCTCCTACAATGAGCAGTTCTTC | CASSLGGSYNEQFF
- | TRBJ1-2 | TRBV19 | - | TGTGCCAGTAACAAACAGGGCCCCTATGGCTACACCTTC | CASNKQGPYGYTF
- | TRBJ1-1 | TRBV30 | - | TGTGCCTGGAGTCCTCATTCTGACACTGAAGCTTTCTTT | CAWSPHSDTEAFF
- | TRBJ2-3 | TRBV9 | TRBD1 | TGTGCCAGCAGCGTAGGAATGCAGGGGGCCACAGATACGCAGTATTTT | CASSVGMQGATDTQYF
- | TRBJ1-5 | TRBV19 | TRBD1 | TGTGCCAGTAGTAGGGGACAGTTAAACAATCAGCCCCAGCATTTT | CASSRGQLNNQPQHF
- | TRBJ2-1 | TRBV19 | TRBD2 | TGTGCCAGTAGTATCTCTTTAGCGGGAGCCTACAATGAGCAGTTCTTC | CASSISLAGAYNEQFF
- | TRBJ2-7 | TRBV4-3 | - | TGCGCCAGCAGCCAAGATCGGCATGGGGAGCAGTACTTC | CASSQDRHGEQYF
- | TRBJ2-1 | TRBV30 | TRBD2 | TGTGCCTGGGACCGGGACTACATGCAGTTCTTC | CAWDRDYMQFF
- | TRBJ2-5 | TRBV7-8 | - | TGTGCCAGCAGCTCGGGGCCGAAGGAGACCCAGTACTTC | CASSSGPKETQYF
- | TRBJ1-4 | TRBV5-4 | - | TGTGCCAGCAGCTTTGGGGGAACGGATGAAAAACTGTTTTTT | CASSFGGTDEKLFF
- | TRBJ2-7 | TRBV18 | TRBD1 | TGTGCCAGCTCAGCCGGGACAGGAGGCTACGAGCAGTACTTC | CASSAGTGGYEQYF
- | TRBJ2-3 | TRBV4-3 | - | TGCGCCAGCAGCCAAGATAGAGGAGTGACAGATACGCAGTATTTT | CASSQDRGVTDTQYF
few | TRBJ1-2 | TRBV7-2 | - | TGTGCCAGCAGACCCCAGGGTTCTGGGGGCTACACCTTC | CASRPQGSGGYTF
- | TRBJ1-1 | TRBV27 | - | TGTGCCAGCGCGGGACATTTGAACACTGAAGCTTTCTTT | CASAGHLNTEAFF
- | TRBJ2-1 | TRBV11-2 | - | TGTGCCAGCAGCTTAGATCATGGGGGGTGGGATGAGCAGTTCTTC | CASSLDHGGWDEQFF
- | TRBJ2-4 | TRBV6-4 | - | TGTGCCAGCAGTGAGGGGGCGCAAAACATTCAGTACTTC | CASSEGAQNIQYF
- | TRBJ1-2 | TRBV2 | - | TGTGCCAGCAGTGATGGACAGCAGCACTATGGCTACACCTTC | CASSDGQQHYGYTF
- | TRBJ2-3 | TRBV29-1 | - | TGCAGCGTTGCCGGGACCACAGATACGCAGTATTTT | CSVAGTTDTQYF
- | TRBJ1-2 | TRBV5-1 | TRBD1 | TGCGCCAGCAGCCAGCCATCCCCCGGGACAGGGACCCCGTATGGCTACACCTTC | CASSQPSPGTGTPYGYTF
- | TRBJ1-5 | TRBV18 | TRBD1 | TGTGCCAGCTCACTAGGAACGGGACAGGGAATCATTCACTCCCAGCATTTT | CASSLGTGQGIIHSQHF
few | TRBJ1-2 | TRBV5-6 | - | TGTGCCAGCAGCCCTAATCCATCAAACTATGGCTACACCTTC | CASSPNPSNYGYTF
- | TRBJ1-2 | TRBV6-1 | - | TGTGCCAGCAGTGAAGCCACCGGGGGCCCCTATGGCTACACCTTC | CASSEATGGPYGYTF
- | TRBJ1-4 | TRBV4-1 | - | TGCGCCAGCAGCCAAGAACTACGGCGTAATGAAAAACTGTTTTTT | CASSQELRRNEKLFF
- | TRBJ2-1 | TRBV7-9 | - | TGTGCCAGCAGCTCCACGTCGAAGGCCGAGCAGTTCTTC | CASSSTSKAEQFF
- | TRBJ2-5 | TRBV25-1 | TRBD1 | TGTGCCAGCAGACCCTCAGGGGGACAATGGGAGACCCAGTACTTC | CASRPSGGQWETQYF
- | TRBJ2-1 | TRBV19 | TRBD1 | TGTGCCAGTAGTAGTCGGGGACAGGGCTACAATGAGCAGTTCTTC | CASSSRGQGYNEQFF
- | TRBJ2-1 | TRBV18 | - | TGTGCCAGCTCAGCACAGGTCGAGGCGCAGTTCTTC | CASSAQVEAQFF
- | TRBJ1-3 | TRBV18 | TRBD1 | TGTGCCAGCTCACCCGGGACAGGGGGAAACACCATATATTTT | CASSPGTGGNTIYF
- | TRBJ2-6 | TRBV19 | - | TGTGCCAGTAGTATCGACACAGGGACTGGGGCCAACGTCCTGACTTTC | CASSIDTGTGANVLTF